Each of the 20 T cell receptor beta chains below was sequenced from the same sample in a study of cytomegalovirus exposure and HLA in healthy donors. Primers: 60 Vbeta forward and 13 Jbeta reverse. Libraries were prepared by immunoSEQ multiplex PCR; TCRdb keeps only in-frame clonotypes and omits some of them. The profile shows under 200,000 clones, 79% of them singletons. Sequencing input: PBMCs. The receptor source for this set is a man aged 35 to 55 in good health and CMV-seronegative.

V and J are TRBV27 and TRBJ1-2; no firm D call. The CDR3 is made up of 15 amino acids. Trimming took 2 bases from V and 4 from J, leaving 14 bases between them. CDR1 is MNHEY, CDR2 SMNVEV, per germline (reference sequence). DNA for the CDR3: TGTGCCAGCAGTTTAAGCTGGGAGGCTCGCTATGGCTACACCTTC. It specifies CASSLSWEARYGYTF.

This chain joins TRBV28 and TRBJ2-5; 13 nucleotides align to TRBD2. CDR3 size: 16 residues. CDR1 and CDR2 (germline): MDHEN, SYDVKM. V dropped 4 bases and J dropped 1; count of bases not matched to a gene: 3. The CDR3 nucleotides read TGTGCCAGCAGTTGGACTAGCGGGAGTATCCAAGAGACCCAGTACTTC. Encoded protein: CASSWTSGSIQETQYF.

The rearrangement links TRBV19 to TRBJ2-1; TRBD2 agrees at 13 bases. The CDR3 has 15 amino acids. The germline V gene has CDR1 LNHDA and CDR2 SQIVND (reference sequence). With V trimmed by 3 bases and J by 7 bases, 3 bases remained unmatched. The CDR3 here is CASSIGTSGTNEQFF. The CDR3 DNA sequence: TGTGCCAGTAGTATCGGGACTAGCGGGACGAATGAGCAGTTCTTC.

To note about this clone: Other DNA sequences of this sample code for an identical CDR3. The genes are TRBV6-5 and TRBJ2-7; D is uncertain. V was cut by 2 bases and J by 3 bases, with 2 bases left in between. The CDR3 is 11 amino acids. CDR1 is MNHEY, CDR2 SVGAGI, per germline. The CDR3 DNA sequence: TGTGCCAGCAGTTACCTCTACGAGCAGTACTTC. Translation gives CASSYLYEQYF.

The V and J genes are TRBV30 and TRBJ2-2; the match to TRBD1 covers 9 bases. CDR1 and CDR2 from the germline V gene are GTSNPN and SVGIG (reference sequence). The CDR3 length is 15 residues. Germline trimming cut 3 bases from V and 4 bases from J; bases unmatched to any gene: 6. The CDR3 is CAWRFRDRATGELFF. The CDR3 DNA is TGTGCCTGGAGGTTCCGGGACAGGGCCACCGGGGAGCTGTTTTTT.

This clone was seen a handful of times. For the CDR3, the DNA is TGTGCCAGCAGCTTGGTTGTGAGCACCACCGGGGAGCTGTTTTTT. Translated, it gives CASSLVVSTTGELFF. The rearrangement links TRBV5-4 to TRBJ2-2; D ambiguous. This CDR3 comprises 15 residues. V was cut by 0 bases and J by 4 bases, with 10 bases left in between. CDR1 and CDR2 (germline): SGHNT, YYREEE (reference sequence).

The V call is TRBV5-4, the J call TRBJ1-2; 7 nucleotides match TRBD1. Germline-derived CDR1 and CDR2 are SGHNT and YYREEE (reference sequence). The CDR3 extends over 14 amino acids. With 0 bases clipped from V and 8 bases from J, the junction kept 7 bases outside the gene matches. CDR3 DNA: TGTGCCAGCAGCTTGGGCGGGACAGCCTACGGCTACACCTTC. Its translation: CASSLGGTAYGYTF.

The chain is built from TRBV4-2 and TRBJ2-4; 7 nucleotides align to TRBD2. Trimming cost V 0 bases and J 7 bases; bases outside gene matches: 12. Germline CDR1 reads LGHNA; CDR2 reads YNFKEQ. The CDR3 extends over 17 amino acids. DNA of the CDR3: TGTGCCAGCAGCCAAGAGTCCGGACTAGTGTTCCAGAACATTCAGTACTTC. Its translation: CASSQESGLVFQNIQYF.

This clone was seen a few times. A junction end diverges from the germline sequence, so it may reflect a read error. V is TRBV7-6 and J is TRBJ2-6, with D possibly matching TRBD1 (5 bases). Germline assignment: CDR1 SGHVS and CDR2 FNYEAQ. This CDR3 has 13 amino acids. As DNA, the CDR3 is TGTGCCGGGCGTGTCTCTGGGGCCAACGGCCTGACTTTC. It encodes CAGRVSGANGLTF.

The rearrangement uses TRBV7-2 and TRBJ2-3; D gene unclear. V was pared by 5 bases and J by 0 bases, with 15 bases between. The CDR3 is made up of 16 amino acids. Germline CDR1 SGHTA, CDR2 FQGNSA. The CDR3 nucleotides read TGTGCCAGCAGCCCTCTATTGGCGACTAGCACAGATACGCAGTATTTT. It yields the protein CASSPLLATSTDTQYF.

In regard to this clone: The junction differs from germline at one of its ends, possibly a read error. The J gene is TRBJ2-6, the V gene TRBV29-1, with 8 nucleotides matching TRBD1. This CDR3 is 16 amino acids long. CDR1 and CDR2 (germline): SQVTM, ANQGSEA. CDR3 sequence reads: CSVEVIRGLGANGLTF. The CDR3 DNA follows: TGCAGCGTTGAAGTCATCAGGGGGCTCGGGGCCAACGGCCTGACTTTC.

This clone has more than one count but fewer than ten. V and J are TRBV11-2 and TRBJ2-3; 7 bases are shared with TRBD2. V gave up 1 base and J gave up 4 bases; unmatched junction bases: 11. Germline loops: CDR1 SGHAT, CDR2 FQNNGV. The CDR3 contains 17 residues. As DNA, the CDR3 is TGTGCCAGCAGCTTAGCCTCTGGGGGAGGGCGCGCAGATACGCAGTATTTT. This gives the protein CASSLASGGGRADTQYF. The whole variable domain, filled in from reference TRBV11-2 and TRBJ2-3, reads EAGVAQSPRYKIIEKRQSVAFWCNPISGHATLYWYQQILGQGPKLLIQFQNNGVVDDSQLPKDRFSAERLKGVDSTLKIQPAKLEDSAVYLCASSLASGGGRADTQYFGPGTRLTVL.

This clone occurred a few times. This chain connects TRBV2 to TRBJ2-6, with TRBD2 as a possible D gene (6 bases). Germline values: CDR1 SNHLY, CDR2 FYNNEI. V lost 5 bases and J 0 bases, leaving 11 bases between the germline ends. There are 16 residues in the CDR3. CDR3 loop: CASSNSGPSGANVLTF. CDR3 in DNA: TGTGCCAGCAGTAATAGCGGACCCTCTGGGGCCAACGTCCTGACTTTC.

In this sample, this clone turned up a few times. At one of its ends the junction is not consistent with the germline gene, which may arise from a read error. This rearrangement joins TRBV6-4 to TRBJ1-4; 8 positions agree with TRBD1. The CDR3 sequence is 12 residues long. Germline CDR1 MRHNA, CDR2 SNTAGT. The CDR3 bases are TGTGCCAGCAGTGAGCCGATGACAGGGGCAGATTTT. Its protein is CASSEPMTGADF.

This clone was recorded once. This chain joins TRBV30 and TRBJ2-3, with 8 bases matching TRBD2. Germline CDR1 GTSNPN, CDR2 SVGIG (reference sequence). The CDR3 sequence is 15 residues long. The junction had 9 bases not matched to a gene; V was cut back by 3 bases and J by 4 bases. CDR3 region: CAWSVGGGGADTQYF. CDR3 DNA sequence: TGTGCCTGGAGCGTCGGGGGGGGAGGAGCAGATACGCAGTATTTT.

The J gene is TRBJ2-3, the V gene TRBV4-2; TRBD2 aligns across 11 bases. Germline V gene lookup returns CDR1 LGHNA and CDR2 YNFKEQ. The CDR3 has 19 residues. Trimming cost V 0 bases and J 2 bases; bases outside gene matches: 10. Written as DNA, the CDR3 is TGTGCCAGCAGCCAAGAAGCTCCTAGCGGGAGGACGATCACAGATACGCAGTATTTT. Translating gives CASSQEAPSGRTITDTQYF.

This clone is a singleton in its sample. The chain has TRBV30 and TRBJ2-3; 7 bases match TRBD2. Germline CDR1 and CDR2: GTSNPN and SVGIG (reference sequence). This CDR3 is 14 amino acids long. Trimming cost V 0 bases and J 3 bases; bases outside gene matches: 3. Here the CDR3 reads CAWSVLGGTDTQYF. The CDR3 bases are TGTGCCTGGAGTGTACTGGGGGGGACAGATACGCAGTATTTT.

The chain links TRBV20-1 to TRBJ2-1; D gene ambiguous. Germline V gene data show CDR1 as DFQATT and CDR2 as SNEGSKA (reference sequence). The CDR3 spans 11 residues. Trimming shortened V by 3 bases and J by 10 bases, and 10 bases separated the two germline ends. In nucleotides, the CDR3 is TGCAGTGCTAGCGAGTTGCGGGAGCAGTTCTTC. Its protein product is CSASELREQFF.

This chain uses TRBV10-1 with TRBJ2-2; 10 bases are shared with TRBD2. CDR1 WNHNN and CDR2 SYGVQD come from the germline V gene (reference sequence). CDR3 length: 18 residues. Trimming removed 2 bases from V and 4 bases from J; junction bases left unmatched: 10. CDR3 nucleotide sequence: TGCGCCAGCAGTGAGCTGGCTAGCGGGAGAGGCTCCACCGGGGAGCTGTTTTTT. This codes for CASSELASGRGSTGELFF.

The rearrangement joins TRBV27 to TRBJ2-7, with D possibly matching TRBD1 (6 bases). Germline CDR1 is MNHEY and CDR2 is SMNVEV (reference sequence). Deletions cut 6 bases from V and 5 bases from J, with 23 bases between. The CDR3 sequence is 16 residues long. DNA of the CDR3: TGTGCCAGCAGGCTACCTCGGGACAAGCAGGCCCACGAGCAGTACTTC. It is translated as CASRLPRDKQAHEQYF.